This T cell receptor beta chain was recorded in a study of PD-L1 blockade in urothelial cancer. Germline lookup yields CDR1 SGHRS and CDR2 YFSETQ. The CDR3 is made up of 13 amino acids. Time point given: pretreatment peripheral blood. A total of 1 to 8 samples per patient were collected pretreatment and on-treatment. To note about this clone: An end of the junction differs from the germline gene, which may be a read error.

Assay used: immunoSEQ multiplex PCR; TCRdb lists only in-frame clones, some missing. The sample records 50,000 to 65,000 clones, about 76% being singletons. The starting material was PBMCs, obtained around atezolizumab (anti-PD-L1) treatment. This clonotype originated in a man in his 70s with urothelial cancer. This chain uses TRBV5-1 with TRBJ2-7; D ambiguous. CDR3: CASSLPGSDEQYF. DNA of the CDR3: TGCGCCAGCAGCTTGCCAGGCTCCGACGAGCAGTACTTC.